These 10 T cell receptor beta chains share one sample of origin, sequenced in a study of regulatory T cells in long-lasting Graves disease (dated by TCRdb to 2020 to 2022). According to the study, the label for this sample's time point signals: newly diagnosed GD, antithyroid drugs for less than 3 months. For both TCR sequencing and RNA sequencing, RNA was extracted from PBMCs using TRIzol. Library preparation used multiplex PCR. Sequenced on an Illumina HiSeq 4000. CDR3 regions were amplified by Arm-PCR with iRepertoire HTBI primers to construct TCR beta libraries. The public sequencing data were trimmed at Q25 with fastp and processed into clonotypes with MiXCR by TCRdb, which kept only in-frame beta chains. Entries are consolidated by CDR3 protein sequence, retaining the most common genes and DNA. Counted in this sample were roughly 320,000 distinct CDR3 sequences; over 15% of them appeared once. 25% to 30% of the sample rests with the top ten.

The same data also contributed to another study, on T cells in Graves' hyperthyroidism and ophthalmopathy.

Specimen: peripheral blood mononuclear cells (PBMCs), collected at new diagnosis, from a patient treated with antithyroid drugs. These receptors originate from a middle-aged man with Graves disease. Donor details come from another sample of the same person, matched by shared clones.

This clonotype was counted ten times or more. The chain recombines TRBV7-2 with TRBJ2-5, with D perhaps TRBD2 (6 bases). This CDR3 comprises 15 residues. Trimming took off 4 bases at V and 8 bases at J, with 20 bases between the two ends. Germline V gene sequence: CDR1 SGHTA, CDR2 FQGNSA. CDR3: CASSSAGGLWSTQYF. The CDR3 bases are TGTGCCAGCAGCTCCGCTGGGGGACTTTGGTCAACCCAGTACTTC.

This clonotype was detected many times. The V and J genes are TRBV5-1 and TRBJ2-3, with 7 bases identical to TRBD2. This CDR3 contains 14 residues. The V gene end was trimmed by 0 bases and the J gene end by 4 bases; junction bases not matched to a gene: 2. CDR1 and CDR2 from the germline V gene are SGHRS and YFSETQ. CDR3 coding DNA: TGCGCCAGCAGCTTGGATCGGGGGGCAGATACGCAGTATTTT. Its translation: CASSLDRGADTQYF.

The chain links TRBV19 to TRBJ2-1; possibly TRBD1 for D (6 bases). This CDR3 contains 15 residues. Germline loops: CDR1 LNHDA, CDR2 SQIVND (reference sequence). V was pared by 4 bases and J by 10 bases, with 20 bases between. This CDR3 reads CASSNPGTRELEQFF. The CDR3 DNA reads TGTGCCAGTAGTAACCCGGGGACAAGAGAATTAGAGCAGTTCTTC. The complete variable domain, with remaining parts taken from reference TRBV19 and TRBJ2-1, reads DGGITQSPKYLFRKEGQNVTLSCEQNLNHDAMYWYRQDPGQGLRLIYYSQIVNDFQKGDIAEGYSVSREKKESFPLTVTSAQKNPTAFYLCASSNPGTRELEQFFGPGTRLTVL.

This clonotype showed up just a few times. The chain employs TRBV5-1 and TRBJ2-7; 9 bases are a match to TRBD1. This CDR3 has 15 residues. The ends lost 4 bases at V and 3 bases at J; junction bases unmatched: 8. In germline, CDR1 is SGHRS, CDR2 YFSETQ. CDR3 residues: CASSPWTGAIYEQYF. The CDR3 bases are TGCGCCAGCAGCCCGTGGACAGGGGCGATCTACGAGCAGTACTTC.

In this sample, this clonotype turned up many times. V is TRBV3-1 and J is TRBJ2-1, with 7 bases identical to TRBD2. The CDR3 consists of 13 residues. Per germline, CDR1 LGHDT and CDR2 YNNKEL (reference sequence). V lost 4 bases, J lost 8 bases, and 5 bases stayed unmatched. The CDR3 DNA is TGTGCCAGCAGCCCCGGGAGGCTCGATGAGCAGTTCTTC. Its protein product is CASSPGRLDEQFF.

In its sample, this clonotype was seen a few times. The CDR3 loop is CAWSVGSSGNTIYF. The CDR3 DNA reads as TGTGCCTGGAGTGTTGGCAGCTCTGGAAACACCATATATTTT. The chain has TRBV30 and TRBJ1-3, with D uncertain. The CDR3 loop spans 14 amino acids. Trimming shortened V by 0 bases and J by 0 bases, and 6 bases separated the two germline ends. The germline V gene encodes CDR1 GTSNPN and CDR2 SVGIG (reference sequence).

This clonotype was detected many times. The chain joins TRBV12-3 or TRBV12-4 to TRBJ1-2, with D perhaps matching TRBD1 (6 bases). This CDR3 is 16 amino acids long. Trimming cost V 5 bases and J 0 bases, with 16 bases left between them. In DNA, the CDR3 is TGTGCCAGCAGTCCCCTCCAGACAGGACCTAACTATGGCTACACCTTC. Protein sequence: CASSPLQTGPNYGYTF.

The chain has TRBV5-5 and TRBJ2-3, with 10 bases identical to TRBD1. Matching the DNA end better, TRBJ2-7 makes the J call doubtful. The germline V gene has CDR1 SGHKS and CDR2 YYEKEE (reference sequence). This CDR3 comprises 17 residues. The CDR3 DNA is TGTGCCAGCAGCTTGGCCCTTGGTGACAGGGGGCCCCACGAGCAGTACTTC. Translating gives CASSLALGDRGPHEQYF.

The chain recombines TRBV5-1 with TRBJ2-7, with D possibly being TRBD1 (5 bases). The germline V gene encodes CDR1 SGHRS and CDR2 YFSETQ. Trimming took off 2 bases at V and 5 bases at J, with 14 bases between the two ends. This CDR3 region has 14 residues. For the CDR3, the DNA is TGCGCCAGCAGCTTCCAGGGTAAATATCACGAGCAGTACTTC. Translating gives CASSFQGKYHEQYF. Using reference TRBV5-1 and TRBJ2-7 for the parts outside the CDR3, the full variable domain is KAGVTQTPRYLIKTRGQQVTLSCSPISGHRSVSWYQQTPGQGLQFLFEYFSETQRNKGNFPGRFSGRQFSNSRSEMNVSTLELGDSALYLCASSFQGKYHEQYFGPGTRLTVT.

Concerning this clonotype: A single base separates this from a much larger clone, so it may be a read error. This sequence joins TRBV11-2 and TRBJ2-6; TRBD1 is a possible D gene (5 bases). Germline assignment: CDR1 SGHAT and CDR2 FQNNGV. This CDR3 spans 15 amino acids. V lost 8 bases and J lost 1, with 12 bases in between. The CDR3 here is CASGPQVSGANVLTF. CDR3 coding DNA: TGTGCCAGCGGACCACAGGTTTCTGGGGCCAACGTCCTGACTTTC.